The rows below give T cell receptor beta chains drawn from one sample of a study of blood T cell repertoires in COVID-19. Repertoires were generated with immunoSEQ multiplex PCR, while TCRdb's copy carries only in-frame clones and drops some. Of over 100,000 clones in the sample, about 72% were seen once. The sequencing sample was made of peripheral blood. These TCRs come from a man aged 60-69 years with active or convalescent COVID-19. CDR3s leave out the opening cysteine and the closing phenylalanine or tryptophan. D genes are given only for firm matches.

TRBJ2-4,-,TRBV28,ASSLGHNPIQY
TRBJ2-1,TRBD2,TRBV7-9,ASSPGLASNEQF
TRBJ2-4,TRBD1,TRBV5-4,ASSLTGPRNIQY
TRBJ2-5,TRBD2,TRBV5-1,ASSLELAGGFETQY
TRBJ2-1,TRBD2,TRBV3-1/TRBV3-2,ASSQDPTSGVQF
TRBJ1-3,-,TRBV10-2,ASRGSGNTIY
TRBJ2-1,TRBD2,TRBV2,ASKASGRAGEQF
TRBJ2-5,TRBD1,TRBV9,ASSVGGQVQETQY
TRBJ1-6,-,TRBV9,ASSVAAGMDSPLH
TRBJ2-5,-,TRBV2,ASSAGRTAAKETQY